Presented here are 20 T cell receptor beta chains from one specimen sequenced in a study of T-cell reconstitution after alpha-beta-depleted transplantation in children. The authors prepared the TCRbeta library with unique molecular identifiers. In TCRdb, the PCR reads were re-called with MiXCR into one record per CDR3 protein. The table lists around 600,000 distinct CDR3 sequences, about 15% of them singletons. This material consisted of PBMCs from the stem cell graft donor, taken from the stem cell graft. These receptors came from a human donor who donated a stem cell graft to a child with acute myeloid leukemia.

This rearrangement joins TRBV24-1 to TRBJ2-7; a weak D match, TRBD1 (6 bases). The CDR3 contains 12 residues. Germline V CDR1 and CDR2: KGHDR, SFDVKD. Trimming stripped 8 bases from V and 7 bases from J, with 14 bases between. This CDR3 is CATTPTGREQYV. The CDR3 coding sequence is TGTGCCACCACCCCCACAGGGAGAGAGCAGTACGTC.

At least ten counts were recorded for this clonotype. The rearrangement joins TRBV20-1 to TRBJ2-1, with a tentative D call TRBD2 (5 bases). The CDR3 length is 13 residues. V lost 6 bases and J 7 bases, leaving 16 bases between the germline ends. Germline V gene data show CDR1 as DFQATT and CDR2 as SNEGSKA (reference sequence). The CDR3 sequence is CSAGKLARNEQFF. The CDR3 nucleotides are TGCAGTGCCGGGAAGTTAGCGAGAAATGAGCAGTTCTTC.

V is TRBV6-5 and J is TRBJ2-6, with no clear D. V gave up 7 bases and J gave up 2 bases, with 6 bases separating them. CDR3 length: 13 amino acids. From germline, CDR1 is MNHEY and CDR2 SVGAGI. DNA of the CDR3: TGTGCCAGCACTATAGCTGGGGCCAACGTCCTGACTTTC. Translated: CASTIAGANVLTF.

This chain connects TRBV7-2 to TRBJ2-3; D may be TRBD2 (6 bases). V was pared by 4 bases and J by 4 bases, with 9 bases between. The CDR3 is made up of 13 amino acids. Germline loops: CDR1 SGHTA, CDR2 FQGNSA. In nucleotides, the CDR3 is TGTGCCAGCAGCTCGGGGGTCTCAGATACGCAGTATTTT. Its translation is CASSSGVSDTQYF.

This rearrangement joins TRBV11-3 to TRBJ2-3, with D uncertain. This CDR3 region has 16 residues. Between the trimmed V and J ends, which lost 5 bases and 4 bases, there was a span of 19 bases. Germline V lookup: CDR1 SGHNT, CDR2 YENEEA. As DNA, the CDR3 is TGTGCCAGCAGCCCAACACCGGGCCTAGTCTCAGATACGCAGTATTTT. Translated, it gives CASSPTPGLVSDTQYF. Full variable domain (rest looked up from reference TRBV11-3 and TRBJ2-3): EAGVVQSPRYKIIEKKQPVAFWCNPISGHNTLYWYLQNLGQGPELLIRYENEEAVDDSQLPKDRFSAERLKGVDSTLKIQPAELGDSAVYLCASSPTPGLVSDTQYFGPGTRLTVL.

The chain couples TRBV5-1 to TRBJ2-7; D remains ambiguous. CDR1 SGHRS and CDR2 YFSETQ come from the germline V gene. CDR3 length: 15 residues. Trimming left V 0 bases short and J 3 bases short, with 13 bases between. The CDR3 sequence is CASSLDYQQIYEQYF. For the CDR3, the DNA is TGCGCCAGCAGCTTGGATTACCAGCAGATCTACGAGCAGTACTTC.

This rearrangement joins TRBV24-1 to TRBJ2-2, with D possibly being TRBD2 (5 bases). The ends were cut back, 6 bases at V and 4 bases at J, with 14 bases in the middle. CDR3 length: 15 residues. CDR1 is KGHDR, CDR2 SFDVKD, per germline. The DNA for the CDR3 is TGTGCCACCAGTTCCCCCGAGGGAATCACCGGGGAGCTGTTTTTT. Protein sequence: CATSSPEGITGELFF.

The chain employs TRBV13 and TRBJ2-7; TRBD2 matches at 10 bases. Germline V lookup: CDR1 PRHDT, CDR2 FYEKMQ (reference sequence). Losses at the gene ends were 3 bases for V and 2 bases for J; bases not matched to a gene: 1. The CDR3 length is 14 residues. The chain's CDR3 is CASSLGLATYEQYF. CDR3 nucleotides: TGTGCCAGCAGCTTGGGACTAGCGACCTACGAGCAGTACTTC.

This chain connects TRBV28 to TRBJ1-1, with TRBD1 identical over 9 bases. V trimming: 6 bases; J trimming: 10 bases; junction bases outside the gene matches: 12. CDR1 is MDHEN and CDR2 is SYDVKM in the germline V gene. CDR3 length: 14 amino acids. In DNA, the CDR3 is TGTGCCAGCAGCCCACCGGGACAGGGAAGGATAGCTTTCTTT. Protein: CASSPPGQGRIAFF.

Ten or more counts support this clonotype. The V and J genes are TRBV6-5 and TRBJ2-2; D not resolved. The V end was cut by 0 bases, the J end by 5 bases, with 10 bases between. In germline, CDR1 is MNHEY, CDR2 SVGAGI. This CDR3 has 15 residues. The CDR3 sequence is CASSYSGQETGELFF. The CDR3 DNA is TGTGCCAGCAGTTACTCAGGGCAGGAGACCGGGGAGCTGTTTTTT.

This clonotype was seen repeatedly, ten times or more. The chain carries TRBV20-1 and TRBJ2-3, with D unresolved. The CDR3 length is 12 residues. V lost 1 base and J lost 0, with 2 bases in between. Per the germline V gene, CDR1 is DFQATT and CDR2 is SNEGSKA (reference sequence). The CDR3 region is CSARVSTDTQYF. CDR3 DNA sequence: TGCAGTGCTAGAGTGAGCACAGATACGCAGTATTTT.

This clonotype has at least ten counts. V gene TRBV15 combines with J gene TRBJ2-7; perhaps TRBD2 as D (5 bases). Germline-derived CDR1 and CDR2 are LNHNV and YYDKDF (reference sequence). V was trimmed by 0 bases and J by 0 bases, leaving 9 bases between them. The CDR3 sequence is 15 residues long. The CDR3 is CATSRDGRGSYEQYF. CDR3 nucleotides: TGTGCCACCAGCAGAGATGGGAGAGGCTCCTACGAGCAGTACTTC. Variable domain in full (rest from reference TRBV15 and TRBJ2-7): DAMVIQNPRYQVTQFGKPVTLSCSQTLNHNVMYWYQQKSSQAPKLLFHYYDKDFNNEADTPDNFQSRRPNTSFCFLDIRSPGLGDTAMYLCATSRDGRGSYEQYFGPGTRLTVT.

The sample holds many counts of this clonotype. The V call is TRBV15, the J call TRBJ2-7; D uncertain. The V gene's germline CDR1 is LNHNV and CDR2 YYDKDF (reference sequence). There are 16 residues in the CDR3. V was cut by 0 bases and J by 7 bases, with 19 bases left in between. The CDR3 DNA follows: TGTGCCACCAGCAGAGATCTTGGTCAAGCCGCCTTTGAGCAGTACGTC. Its translation: CATSRDLGQAAFEQYV.

The table lists this clonotype with a few counts. This chain's CDR3 is CASSPTTRNHGYTF. The CDR3 nucleotides read TGTGCCAGCTCACCAACCACAAGGAACCATGGCTACACCTTC. This sequence joins TRBV18 and TRBJ1-2; D not resolved. Germline V lookup: CDR1 KGHSH, CDR2 LQKENI. Trimming stripped 2 bases from V and 6 bases from J, with 13 bases between. The CDR3 is 14 residues long.

In this sample, this clonotype turned up many times. The chain links TRBV5-1 to TRBJ2-1, with TRBD2 matching 11 bases. Trimming at V came to 6 bases and at J to 4 bases, leaving 6 bases not matched to a gene. There are 15 residues in the CDR3. From germline, CDR1 is SGHRS and CDR2 YFSETQ. DNA of the CDR3: TGCGCCAGCACCCTAGCGGGGGGCCAGTACAATGAGCAGTTCTTC. It translates to CASTLAGGQYNEQFF.

This clonotype was seen more than once but under ten times. The V call is TRBV7-9, the J call TRBJ2-1; possibly TRBD2 for D (6 bases). Germline V gene lookup returns CDR1 SEHNR and CDR2 FQNEAQ (reference sequence). The V end was cut by 5 bases, the J end by 9 bases, with 14 bases between. The CDR3 contains 13 residues. This CDR3 is CASSLGTPREQFF. The DNA of the CDR3 is TGTGCCAGCAGCCTGGGGACTCCTCGTGAGCAGTTCTTC.

The chain couples TRBV4-1 to TRBJ2-3; a possible D gene is TRBD1 (6 bases). Germline assignment: CDR1 MGHRA and CDR2 YSYEKL. V was shortened by 1 base and J by 2 bases, with 7 bases between the two germline ends. The CDR3 contains 14 residues. The CDR3 reads CASSQGTATDTQYF. DNA of the CDR3: TGCGCCAGCAGCCAAGGGACAGCCACAGATACGCAGTATTTT.

This clonotype was counted a few times. The chain is built from TRBV6-1 and TRBJ1-1, with D unresolved. The V gene lost 3 bases and the J gene lost 5 bases, with 10 bases spanning the gap. The V gene's germline CDR1 is MNHNS and CDR2 SASEGT. The CDR3 is made up of 13 amino acids. CDR3 amino acids: CASSDTWRTEAFF. CDR3 nucleotide sequence: TGTGCCAGCAGTGATACCTGGCGTACTGAAGCTTTCTTT.

The gene calls are TRBV12-3 or TRBV12-4 and TRBJ1-6; D uncertain. The V end lost 6 bases, the J end lost 6 bases, and 12 bases lay between the germline ends. This CDR3 comprises 14 residues. CDR3 residues: CASSPYGPNSPLHF. The CDR3 DNA sequence: TGTGCCAGCAGCCCATACGGTCCTAATTCACCCCTCCACTTT.

In the case of this clonotype: Just one base apart from a much larger clone, this may be a read error. The chain carries TRBV20-1 and TRBJ2-7; D unclear. This CDR3 comprises 13 residues. The germline CDR1 and CDR2 sequences are DFQATT and SNEGSKA (reference sequence). The V and J ends lost 1 base and 3 bases respectively, with 10 bases between them. The CDR3 region has the DNA TGCAGTGCTAGAGCTGGGGAAGGCTACGAGCAGTACTTC. Its translation is CSARAGEGYEQYF.